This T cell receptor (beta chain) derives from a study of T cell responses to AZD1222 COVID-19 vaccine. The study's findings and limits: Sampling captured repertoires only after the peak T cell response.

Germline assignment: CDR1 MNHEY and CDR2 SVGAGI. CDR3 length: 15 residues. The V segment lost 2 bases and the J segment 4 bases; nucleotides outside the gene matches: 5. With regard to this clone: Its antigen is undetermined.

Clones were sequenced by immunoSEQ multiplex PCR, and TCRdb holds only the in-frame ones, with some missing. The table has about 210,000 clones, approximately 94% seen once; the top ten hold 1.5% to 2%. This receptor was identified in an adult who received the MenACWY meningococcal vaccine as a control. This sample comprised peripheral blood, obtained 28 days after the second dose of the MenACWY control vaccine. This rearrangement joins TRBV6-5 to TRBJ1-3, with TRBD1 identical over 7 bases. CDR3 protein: CASSYEGAVGNTIYF. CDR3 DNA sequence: TGTGCCAGCAGTTACGAGGGGGCGGTGGGAAACACCATATATTTT.